This record concerns one TCR beta chain sequence. The CDR3 contains 15 residues. The germline V gene encodes CDR1 MNHEY and CDR2 SVGAGI. Trimming cost V 4 bases and J 4 bases; bases outside gene matches: 5. Under the authors' procedure: Reference gene primer amplification yielded estimated nucleated cell counts. The protocol was immunoSEQ multiplex PCR, while the TCRdb copy is restricted to in-frame clones and leaves out a portion. V and J calls and clone size are given by that table; D and trimming were obtained from the DNA. This table has 100,000 to 150,000 clones, 88% appearing once. The record originates from a study of blood T cell repertoires in COVID-19. Study as a whole: The samples span acute and convalescent COVID-19 from the United States, Italy and Spain. Sample material is recorded as cDNA or gDNA derived from T cells, B-cell-depleted T cells, or PBMCs.

The sample consisted of peripheral blood. This receptor was identified in a man aged 50-60 years with acute or convalescent COVID-19. The chain couples TRBV6-5 to TRBJ1-1; the match to TRBD1 covers 11 bases. DNA of the CDR3: TGTGCCAGCAGTTTCCCGGACAGGGGGCCCACTGAAGCTTTCTTT. The encoded protein is CASSFPDRGPTEAFF.